These 24 T cell receptor beta chains were all obtained from the same sample, sequenced in a study of PD-1 blockade in classical Hodgkin lymphoma. Time point in this sample: cycle 4 day 1 (C4D1), after more than five weeks of nivolumab. There was relapse after autologous stem cell transplantation in every patient, and there was variation in brentuximab vedotin exposure. Magnetic depletion of unwanted cells isolated CD4+ T cells from thawed PBMCs. Data came from immunoSEQ multiplex PCR; TCRdb stores just in-frame clones and leaves some out. The table has 13,000 or so clones, around 85% seen once. This material consisted of CD4+ T cells from blood, taken before the fourth cycle of nivolumab. The source is a human donor with classical Hodgkin lymphoma.

V is TRBV15 and J is TRBJ2-7, with 8 bases lining up with TRBD1. CDR1 is LNHNV and CDR2 is YYDKDF in the germline V gene (reference sequence). The CDR3 is 15 amino acids. The V segment lost 3 bases and the J segment 2 bases; nucleotides outside the gene matches: 6. CDR3 DNA: TGTGCCACCAGCAGGGGACAGGCCCGTACCTACGAGCAGTACTTC. Its translation is CATSRGQARTYEQYF.

The V gene is TRBV2, the J gene TRBJ2-2, with D possibly matching TRBD2 (7 bases). V lost 7 bases and J 4 bases, leaving 16 bases between the germline ends. The CDR3 loop spans 15 amino acids. Germline CDR1 reads SNHLY; CDR2 reads FYNNEI. The CDR3 loop reads CASKVAGAFTGELFF. CDR3 nucleotide sequence: TGTGCCAGCAAAGTGGCGGGGGCTTTCACCGGGGAGCTGTTTTTT.

This chain joins TRBV5-1 and TRBJ2-4, with 9 bases lining up with TRBD1. This CDR3 comprises 15 residues. The V segment lost 3 bases and the J segment 9 bases; nucleotides outside the gene matches: 10. Looked up from germline, CDR1 is SGHRS and CDR2 is YFSETQ. DNA for the CDR3: TGCGCCAGCAGCTCTGTCCCGGGACAGGGAACCATTCAGTACTTC. This translates into CASSSVPGQGTIQYF.

V gene TRBV30 combines with J gene TRBJ1-1; no definite D call. This CDR3 has 11 amino acids. V shed 7 bases and J shed 2 bases, with 8 bases lying between them. Germline V gives CDR1 GTSNPN, CDR2 SVGIG (reference sequence). For the CDR3, the DNA is TGTGCCTTTCGACCAAACACTGAAGCTTTCTTT. Its translation: CAFRPNTEAFF.

The CDR3 region is CASSLDSPAWETQYF. CDR3 nucleotide sequence: TGCGCCAGCAGCTTGGACTCCCCGGCGTGGGAGACCCAGTACTTC. The genes are TRBV5-1 and TRBJ2-5; D is ambiguous. CDR1 is SGHRS and CDR2 is YFSETQ in the germline V gene. This CDR3 is 15 amino acids long. Trimming removed 0 bases at V and 5 bases at J, with 14 bases between.

Points on this clone: A read error may produce the germline difference seen at one junction end. The chain uses TRBV6-6 and TRBJ1-5; tentative D call: TRBD1 (6 bases). The germline V gene encodes CDR1 MNHNY and CDR2 SVGAGI (reference sequence). There are 14 residues in the CDR3. CDR3 nucleotide sequence: TGTGCCAGCAGCTCGCCCCGAGTGGACAGCCCTTTTTATTTT. Encoded protein: CASSSPRVDSPFYF.

The sample holds one count of this clone. The gene calls are TRBV19 and TRBJ2-1; tentative D call: TRBD2 (5 bases). CDR1 and CDR2 (germline): LNHDA, SQIVND (reference sequence). CDR3 length equals 13 residues. The ends were cut back, 3 bases at V and 9 bases at J, with 12 bases in the middle. The CDR3, as DNA: TGTGCCAGTAGTATGTCTAGCATCGGTGAGCAGTTCTTC. This gives the protein CASSMSSIGEQFF.

This clone was seen a single time. The rearrangement uses TRBV4-3 and TRBJ1-6; no firm D call. There are 15 residues in the CDR3. Germline V gene lookup returns CDR1 LGHNA and CDR2 YSLEER. V shed 1 base and J shed 8 bases, with 12 bases lying between them. In nucleotides, the CDR3 is TGCGCCAGCAGCCAAGTGGCGATGGACTATTCACCCCTCCACTTT. Amino acids: CASSQVAMDYSPLHF.

The V gene is TRBV11-3, the J gene TRBJ1-2, with 12 bases aligning to TRBD1. The V gene end was trimmed by 3 bases and the J gene end by 4 bases; junction bases not matched to a gene: 9. Germline CDR1 and CDR2: SGHNT and YENEEA. The CDR3 runs to 17 residues. The DNA of the CDR3 is TGTGCCAGCAGCTTGGGACAGGGGGCGAGGAGGAGCTATGGCTACACCTTC. Protein product: CASSLGQGARRSYGYTF. The full variable domain, its missing parts supplied by reference TRBV11-3 and TRBJ1-2, is EAGVVQSPRYKIIEKKQPVAFWCNPISGHNTLYWYLQNLGQGPELLIRYENEEAVDDSQLPKDRFSAERLKGVDSTLKIQPAELGDSAVYLCASSLGQGARRSYGYTFGSGTRLTVV.

J is TRBJ1-1 and V is TRBV6-6; 12 bases map to TRBD1. CDR1 is MNHNY, CDR2 SVGAGI, per germline (reference sequence). The CDR3 sequence is 15 residues long. With V trimmed by 5 bases and J by 6 bases, 7 bases remained unmatched. The CDR3 nucleotides read TGTGCCAGCAGTGGGACAGGGGGCGGAGGAGCTGAAGCTTTCTTT. Its translation is CASSGTGGGGAEAFF.

The chain carries TRBV28 and TRBJ1-5, with a tentative D call TRBD1 (6 bases). The CDR3 has 15 amino acids. The V end was cut by 7 bases, the J end by 2 bases, with 15 bases between. CDR1 and CDR2 from the germline V gene are MDHEN and SYDVKM. The CDR3 is CASTLGGAGNQPQHF. The CDR3 DNA sequence: TGTGCCAGCACCTTGGGGGGCGCTGGCAATCAGCCCCAGCATTTT.

This clone was recorded a few times. DNA of the CDR3: TGTGCCAGCAGCTTAGGAGGGACAGGGTTCCATCAGCCCCAGCATTTT. Translated: CASSLGGTGFHQPQHF. The chain employs TRBV7-9 and TRBJ1-5; 9 bases are shared with TRBD1. The CDR3 is 16 amino acids. J lost 5 bases, V lost 1 base, and 6 bases had no gene match. CDR1 and CDR2 from the germline V gene are SEHNR and FQNEAQ (reference sequence).

Concerning this clone itself: This sample also contains other DNA sequences that code for the same CDR3. This chain uses TRBV7-2 with TRBJ1-2; the D gene is possibly TRBD1 (5 bases). Trimming removed 3 bases from V and 6 bases from J, with 11 bases in between. This CDR3 has 13 amino acids. Germline CDR1 SGHTA, CDR2 FQGNSA. CDR3 protein: CASSLSREDGYTF. The CDR3 nucleotides read TGTGCCAGCAGCTTGTCCAGGGAGGATGGCTACACCTTC.

This chain uses TRBV7-5 with TRBJ1-1; the D call TRBD1 from the table was never checked on the DNA. TRBV7-5 is a recognized pseudogene. The CDR3 has 14 residues. The CDR3 loop reads CASSFTGVNTEAFF. The CDR3 DNA reads as TGTGCCAGCAGCTTTACAGGGGTGAACACTGAAGCTTTCTTT.

J is TRBJ2-2 and V is TRBV21-1; the table's D gene call, TRBD1, was not cross checked with the DNA. TRBV21-1 is assigned pseudogene status. CDR3 length: 17 amino acids. This chain's CDR3 is CASSKKGQTANTGELFF. The CDR3 region has the DNA TGTGCCAGCAGCAAAAAGGGACAGACGGCGAACACCGGGGAGCTGTTTTTT.

The chain joins TRBV19 to TRBJ2-3; 8 positions agree with TRBD2. Trimming cost V 7 bases and J 4 bases; bases outside gene matches: 7. Germline lookup yields CDR1 LNHDA and CDR2 SQIVND (reference sequence). The CDR3 extends over 14 amino acids. The CDR3 reads CASTGGSSPDTQYF. CDR3 DNA: TGTGCCAGTACGGGAGGGTCGTCCCCAGATACGCAGTATTTT.

This rearrangement joins TRBV7-8 to TRBJ1-1, with D uncertain. The CDR3 consists of 12 residues. Germline-derived CDR1 and CDR2 are SGHVS and FQNEAQ. The V and J ends lost 5 bases and 6 bases respectively, with 10 bases between them. The CDR3 sequence: CASSPSPAEAFF. The CDR3, as DNA: TGTGCCAGCAGCCCTTCTCCCGCTGAAGCTTTCTTT.

This clone was recorded a few times. The genes are TRBV7-2 and TRBJ2-2; maybe TRBD2 (7 bases). The germline V and J ends were trimmed by 7 bases and 5 bases, with 14 bases remaining between them. CDR3 length equals 14 residues. CDR1 and CDR2 from the germline V gene are SGHTA and FQGNSA. CDR3 nucleotide sequence: TGTGCCAGCACCTGGGGGGGGCCTACCGGGGAGCTGTTTTTT. Its translation: CASTWGGPTGELFF.

This clone was detected a few times. J is TRBJ2-2 and V is TRBV10-3; the match to TRBD1 covers 7 bases. The ends lost 6 bases at V and 8 bases at J; junction bases unmatched: 6. CDR1 and CDR2 from the germline V gene are ENHRY and SYGVKD. The CDR3 is 13 amino acids. For the CDR3, the DNA is TGTGCCATCAGAGACAGGGCACCAGGGGAGCTGTTTTTT. Residues: CAIRDRAPGELFF.

J is TRBJ2-3 and V is TRBV10-3; 16 bases are a match to TRBD2. The CDR3 is 17 residues long. Losses at the gene ends were 5 bases for V and 2 bases for J; bases not matched to a gene: 4. Germline loops: CDR1 ENHRY, CDR2 SYGVKD. CDR3 amino acids: CAISRGLAGGITDTQYF. The CDR3 DNA reads TGTGCCATCAGTAGGGGACTAGCGGGGGGGATCACAGATACGCAGTATTTT.

This chain uses TRBV18 with TRBJ2-1; 9 bases match TRBD2. The CDR3 length is 16 residues. The V gene end was trimmed by 3 bases and the J gene end by 2 bases; junction bases not matched to a gene: 5. From germline, CDR1 is KGHSH and CDR2 LQKENI. The DNA for the CDR3 is TGTGCCAGCTCACCCTCGATAGCGGGGGCCTACAATGAGCAGTTCTTC. It yields the protein CASSPSIAGAYNEQFF.

The CDR3 loop is CASRLGQSNTGELFF. The CDR3 region has the DNA TGTGCCAGCAGGCTAGGACAGTCGAACACCGGGGAGCTGTTTTTT. The V gene is TRBV9, the J gene TRBJ2-2; tentative D call: TRBD1 (6 bases). V dropped 5 bases and J dropped 0 bases, with 11 bases sitting between them. There are 15 residues in the CDR3. Germline V gene sequence: CDR1 SGDLS, CDR2 YYNGEE.

The chain carries TRBV11-3 and TRBJ1-1; weak D call: TRBD1 (5 bases). Germline V CDR1 and CDR2: SGHNT, YENEEA. The CDR3 loop spans 15 amino acids. Trimming removed 0 bases at V and 7 bases at J, with 15 bases between. Here the CDR3 reads CASSLDVGTASEAFF. The CDR3 DNA sequence: TGTGCCAGCAGCTTAGATGTAGGGACTGCGAGTGAAGCTTTCTTT.

V is TRBV11-2 and J is TRBJ2-1; D perhaps matches TRBD2 (5 bases). Germline CDR1 SGHAT, CDR2 FQNNGV. V lost 5 bases and J lost 3, with 11 bases in between. There are 14 residues in the CDR3. The CDR3 reads CASSPRLFYNEQFF. The CDR3 region has the DNA TGTGCCAGCAGCCCCCGACTATTCTACAATGAGCAGTTCTTC.